This T cell receptor beta chain stems from a study of early T cells in non-severe SARS-CoV-2 infection. In TCRdb, the 5' RACE reads were re-called with MiXCR into one record per CDR3 protein. The table lists 55,000 to 70,000 distinct CDR3 sequences, roughly 10% of them singletons, with 5.5% to 7% in the top ten. CDR3 size: 14 residues. J lost 10 bases, V lost 2 bases, and 6 bases had no gene match. Germline-derived CDR1 and CDR2 are GTSNPN and SVGIG (reference sequence). This clonotype was seen a few times. Sequencing used whole blood. This TCR was recovered from an adult who was a healthcare worker with PCR-confirmed SARS-CoV-2 infection or an uninfected control (not recorded which). The chain employs TRBV30 and TRBJ2-1; the match to TRBD2 covers 12 bases. The CDR3 DNA reads TGTGCCTGGAGTCGACTAGCGGGAGTGGAGGAGCAGTTCTTC. Encoded protein: CAWSRLAGVEEQFF. The variable domain in full, completed from reference TRBV30 and TRBJ2-1, reads SQTIHQWPATLVQPVGSPLSLECTVEGTSNPNLYWYRQAAGRGLQLLFYSVGIGQISSEVPQNLSASRPQDRQFILSSKKLLLSDSGFYLCAWSRLAGVEEQFFGPGTRLTVL.